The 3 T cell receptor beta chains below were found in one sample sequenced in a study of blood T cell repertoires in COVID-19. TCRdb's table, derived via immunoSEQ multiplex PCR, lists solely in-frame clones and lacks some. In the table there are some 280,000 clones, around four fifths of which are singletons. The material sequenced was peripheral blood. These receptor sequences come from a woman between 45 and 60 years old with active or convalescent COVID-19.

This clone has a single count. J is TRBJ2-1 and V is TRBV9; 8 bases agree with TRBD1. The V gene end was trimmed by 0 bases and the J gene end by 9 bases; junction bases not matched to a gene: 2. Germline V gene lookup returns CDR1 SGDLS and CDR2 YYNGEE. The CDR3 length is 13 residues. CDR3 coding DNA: TGTGCCAGCAGCGTAGACAGGGGGATTGAGCAGTTCTTC. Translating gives CASSVDRGIEQFF. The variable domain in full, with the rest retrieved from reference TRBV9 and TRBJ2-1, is DSGVTQTPKHLITATGQRVTLRCSPRSGDLSVYWYQQSLDQGLQFLIQYYNGEERAKGNILERFSAQQFPDLHSELNLSSLELGDSALYFCASSVDRGIEQFFGPGTRLTVL.

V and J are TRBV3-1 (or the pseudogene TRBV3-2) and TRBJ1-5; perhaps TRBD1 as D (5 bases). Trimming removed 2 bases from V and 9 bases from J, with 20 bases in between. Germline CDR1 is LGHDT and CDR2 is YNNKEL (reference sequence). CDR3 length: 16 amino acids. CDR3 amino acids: CASSQYEGGRQGPQHF. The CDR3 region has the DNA TGTGCCAGCAGCCAATACGAGGGAGGACGCCAGGGGCCCCAGCATTTT.

In nucleotides, the CDR3 is TGTGCCAGCAGCTGGGAAGGGAGTTACGAGCAGTACTTC. Protein sequence: CASSWEGSYEQYF. The rearrangement links TRBV11-2 to TRBJ2-7; maybe TRBD2 (5 bases). V lost 4 bases to trimming and J lost 4 bases, with 11 bases between them. The CDR3 is 13 amino acids. The germline gives CDR1 SGHAT, CDR2 FQNNGV.